This T cell receptor beta chain came from a study of T cell changes during pregnancy in multiple sclerosis (dated by TCRdb to between 2017 and 2020). In the study overall: In women with multiple sclerosis, the researchers looked at how the T cell repertoire shifted as pregnancy progressed.

For this clone: Its binding antigen is unknown. Base qualities are missing; no much larger clone stands one base away.

The library was obtained by the immunoSEQ multiplex PCR assay. In its TCRdb copy, this immuneACCESS table keeps in-frame sequences only and misses some clones. Where compared with another copy, unresolved V genes explain less than half of these, and the others have no known cause. The sample yields 25,000 to 30,000 clones; roughly 87% were counted once. The ten most abundant clones make up approximately 0.86% of the sample. This sample comprised CD4+ T cells from peripheral blood mononuclear cells, obtained in the second trimester of pregnancy. This TCR derives from a female donor with multiple sclerosis, enrolled in a pregnancy study.

The nucleotides read TGCGCCAGCAGCCAAGGACAGGACTACAATGAGCAGTTCTTC. Its coded protein is CASSQGQDYNEQFF. The chain joins TRBV4-3 to TRBJ2-1; TRBD1 is a weak D gene call, 6 bases matching. V drops 1 base and J drops 3 bases, leaving 7 bases in between. Its CDR3 holds 14 amino acids, cysteine through phenylalanine. Of all the DNA, just the CDR3 is kept, 42 bases in frame from base 1. The germline V gene sets CDR1 to LGHNA and CDR2 to YSLEER.